A single sample is the source of the 5 T cell receptor beta chains below, sequenced in a study of blood T cell repertoires in COVID-19. Here immunoSEQ multiplex PCR was the method, and the copy in TCRdb shows in-frame clones only, minus some. Of approximately 270,000 clones listed, about 85% are singletons. Material: peripheral blood. All receptors come from a human donor with COVID-19, enrolled during active disease. The donor label of this sample is uncertain.

The chain carries TRBV14 and TRBJ1-1; D might be TRBD1 (5 bases). The germline V and J ends were trimmed by 1 base and 3 bases, with 9 bases remaining between them. Germline V gives CDR1 SGHDN, CDR2 FVKESK. The CDR3 runs 14 residues. The CDR3 sequence: CASSQGGLYTEAFF. CDR3 DNA sequence: TGTGCCAGCAGCCAAGGGGGACTATACACTGAAGCTTTCTTT.

The chain recombines TRBV29-1 with TRBJ2-1, with D perhaps matching TRBD2 (5 bases). CDR1 is SQVTM and CDR2 is ANQGSEA in the germline V gene. The CDR3 covers 15 residues. The germline V and J ends were trimmed by 4 bases and 5 bases, with 18 bases remaining between them. The CDR3 protein is CSVGGDQGPHNEQFF. CDR3 bases: TGCAGCGTTGGGGGAGACCAAGGGCCCCACAATGAGCAGTTCTTC.

The V gene is TRBV27, the J gene TRBJ2-5, with 8 bases identical to TRBD1. The CDR3 is 15 residues long. The junction had 6 bases not matched to a gene; V was cut back by 2 bases and J by 4 bases. Germline loops: CDR1 MNHEY, CDR2 SMNVEV (reference sequence). CDR3 sequence: CASSLRTGTTETQYF. The CDR3, as DNA: TGTGCCAGCAGTTTACGGACAGGGACGACAGAGACCCAGTACTTC.

The chain couples TRBV19 to TRBJ1-2; TRBD1 matches at 7 bases. V dropped 9 bases and J dropped 8; count of bases not matched to a gene: 21. This CDR3 has 16 residues. Germline loops: CDR1 LNHDA, CDR2 SQIVND (reference sequence). For the CDR3, the DNA is TGTGCCAGCAATCCGACGAACGACAGGGTTGGAGAAGGCTACACCTTC. Amino acid sequence: CASNPTNDRVGEGYTF.

The chain uses TRBV6-6 and TRBJ2-2; D unclear. The V gene lost 2 bases and the J gene lost 3 bases, with 10 bases spanning the gap. The CDR3 is made up of 15 amino acids. Germline lookup yields CDR1 MNHNY and CDR2 SVGAGI (reference sequence). The CDR3 sequence is CASSYAVLHTGELFF. CDR3 nucleotides: TGTGCCAGCAGTTACGCAGTGTTGCACACCGGGGAGCTGTTTTTT.